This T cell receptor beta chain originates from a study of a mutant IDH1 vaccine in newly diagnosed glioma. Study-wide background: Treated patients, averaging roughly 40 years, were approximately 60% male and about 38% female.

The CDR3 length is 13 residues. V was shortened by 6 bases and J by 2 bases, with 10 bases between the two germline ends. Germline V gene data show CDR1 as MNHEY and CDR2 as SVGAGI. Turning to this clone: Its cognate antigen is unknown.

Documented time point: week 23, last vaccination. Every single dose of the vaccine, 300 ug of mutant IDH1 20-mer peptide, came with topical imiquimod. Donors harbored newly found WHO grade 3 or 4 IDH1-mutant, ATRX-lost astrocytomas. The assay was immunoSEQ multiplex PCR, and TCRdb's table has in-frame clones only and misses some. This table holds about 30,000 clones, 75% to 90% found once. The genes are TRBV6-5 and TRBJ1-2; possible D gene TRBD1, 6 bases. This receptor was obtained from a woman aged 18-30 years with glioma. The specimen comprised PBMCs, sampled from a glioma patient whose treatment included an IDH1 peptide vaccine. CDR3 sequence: CASRPGTNYGYTF. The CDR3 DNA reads TGTGCCAGCAGGCCCGGGACAAACTATGGCTACACCTTC.